Below are 4 T cell receptor beta chains sequenced from a single sample in a study of pediatric ulcerative colitis (dated by TCRdb to between 2019 and 2020). The library was obtained by the immunoSEQ multiplex PCR assay. Sourced from immuneACCESS, this table was stored by TCRdb with only in-frame sequences that have V and J called. A share of the clones is absent; for the studies checked, an unresolved V gene accounts for under half, and the remainder has no known explanation. Within this sample are 25,000 to 35,000 clones, with roughly four fifths of them counted one time only. Together, the top ten hold 3.5% to 4.5% of the sample. Sequenced material: blood. Receptors originate from a boy aged 5-17 years with severe ulcerative colitis.

The V call is TRBV4-2, the J call TRBJ2-7, with D hard to call. V was cut by 0 bases and J by 0 bases, with 12 bases left in between. The germline CDR1 and CDR2 sequences are LGHNA and YNFKEQ. The CDR3 contains 16 residues. The CDR3 loop is CASSQENSYSSYEQYF. The CDR3 DNA reads as TGTGCCAGCAGCCAAGAAAACAGCTACAGCTCCTACGAGCAGTACTTC.

The chain carries TRBV11-2 and TRBJ1-3; D is undetermined. The CDR3 covers 17 residues. V gave up 5 bases and J gave up 7 bases, with 24 bases separating them. In germline, CDR1 is SGHAT, CDR2 FQNNGV. The CDR3 spells CASSHQWGGTVGNTIYF. For the CDR3, the DNA is TGTGCCAGCAGCCACCAATGGGGTGGAACAGTAGGCAACACCATATATTTT.

This clone was detected only once. This chain joins TRBV10-3 and TRBJ1-1; D remains unclear. This CDR3 has 16 amino acids. Germline V gives CDR1 ENHRY, CDR2 SYGVKD. Trimming cost V 6 bases and J 5 bases, with 22 bases left between them. The CDR3 nucleotides read TGTGCCATCAGCGATTTCGCCGCGGATCTGAGGACTGAAGCTTTCTTT. Residues: CAISDFAADLRTEAFF.

This clone showed up just a few times. This chain uses TRBV7-9 with TRBJ1-1; possible D gene TRBD1, 5 bases. The CDR3 contains 14 residues. With 5 bases removed from V and 1 base from J, the gap between germline ends came to 11 bases. In germline, CDR1 is SEHNR, CDR2 FQNEAQ (reference sequence). The CDR3 DNA is TGTGCCAGCAGCCCCCCTGGGGGGAACACTGAAGCTTTCTTT. Its protein product is CASSPPGGNTEAFF.